This T cell receptor beta chain comes out of a study of T cell responses to AZD1222 COVID-19 vaccine. Study-level information: Combined were second doses at about 4 or about 12 weeks. General observations from the study: Spike-specific TCR repertoires showed rising breadth and depth after two AZD1222 doses. Baseline antibody screening turned up just six or seven seropositive AZD1222 recipients. A mostly white British donor set with more females was recruited, and clonal diversity was possibly underestimated.

Trimming removed 5 bases from V and 3 bases from J; junction bases left unmatched: 15. Germline CDR1 is LNHDA and CDR2 is SQIVND (reference sequence). This CDR3 is 19 amino acids long. Details on this clone: Its antigen is still unknown.

The data were produced by immunoSEQ multiplex PCR, yet TCRdb's version contains in-frame clones alone and is incomplete. In the table there are tens of thousands of clones, about three quarters of which are singletons. The sequencing used peripheral blood, collected on day 0 of AZD1222 vaccination. The chain couples TRBV19 to TRBJ1-6; 8 bases are shared with TRBD1. This receptor was identified in an adult in good health. The CDR3 loop is CASSSVAQGAWDYNSPLHF. The CDR3 bases are TGTGCCAGTAGTTCAGTGGCGCAGGGGGCATGGGACTATAATTCACCCCTCCACTTT.